Given below is one T cell receptor beta chain in context. Germline CDR1 is MNHNY and CDR2 is SVGAGI (reference sequence). V shed 8 bases, J shed 2 bases, and the junction held 2 bases outside the gene matches. The CDR3 covers 12 residues. These data are taken from a study of technical replicates of blood from several donors. Using immunoSEQ multiplex PCR, the repertoire was profiled, and TCRdb retains in-frame clones only, with some absent. The repertoire consists of some 62,000 clones, with around 86% occurring once and the leading ten covering under 6.5%. Sequences were obtained from PBMCs. The sequence was obtained from a human donor in good health. Some clones in this sample may be carry-over from other donors' samples. The chain employs TRBV6-6 and TRBJ1-2, with 7 bases lining up with TRBD1. The CDR3 protein is CASSTGNYGYTF. The CDR3 nucleotides read TGTGCCAGCTCGACAGGGAACTATGGCTACACCTTC.